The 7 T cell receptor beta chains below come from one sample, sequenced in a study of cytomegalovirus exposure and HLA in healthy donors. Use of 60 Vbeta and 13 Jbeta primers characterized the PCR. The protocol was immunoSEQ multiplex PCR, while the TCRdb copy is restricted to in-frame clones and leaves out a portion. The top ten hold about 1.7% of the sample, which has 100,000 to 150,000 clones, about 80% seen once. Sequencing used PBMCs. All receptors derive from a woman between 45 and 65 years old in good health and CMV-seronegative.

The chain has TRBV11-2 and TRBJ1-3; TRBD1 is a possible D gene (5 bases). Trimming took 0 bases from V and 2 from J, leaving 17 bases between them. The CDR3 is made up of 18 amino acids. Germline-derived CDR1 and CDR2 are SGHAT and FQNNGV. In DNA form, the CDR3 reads TGTGCCAGCAGCTTAGATCGATTTTACGCCAGGGCTGGAAACACCATATATTTT. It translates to CASSLDRFYARAGNTIYF.

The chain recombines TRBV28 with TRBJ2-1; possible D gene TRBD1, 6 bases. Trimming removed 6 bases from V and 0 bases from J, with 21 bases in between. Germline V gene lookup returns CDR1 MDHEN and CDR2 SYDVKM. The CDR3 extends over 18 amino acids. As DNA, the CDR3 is TGTGCCAGCAGCCACCCTCAGGACAGTAGGTTCTCCTACAATGAGCAGTTCTTC. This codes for CASSHPQDSRFSYNEQFF.

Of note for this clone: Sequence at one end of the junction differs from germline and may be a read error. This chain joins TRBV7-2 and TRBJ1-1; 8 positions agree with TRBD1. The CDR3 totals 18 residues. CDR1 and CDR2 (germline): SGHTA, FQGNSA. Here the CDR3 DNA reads TGTGCCAGCAGTTTAGCCGGGACAGGCCGTTTTGGAGACACTGAAGCTTTCTTT. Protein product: CASSLAGTGRFGDTEAFF.

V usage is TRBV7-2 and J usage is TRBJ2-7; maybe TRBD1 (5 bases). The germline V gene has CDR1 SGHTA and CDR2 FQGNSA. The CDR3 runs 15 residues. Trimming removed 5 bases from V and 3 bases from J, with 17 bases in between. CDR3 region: CASSQNNQGIYEQYF. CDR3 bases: TGTGCCAGCAGCCAAAATAACCAGGGAATCTACGAGCAGTACTTC.

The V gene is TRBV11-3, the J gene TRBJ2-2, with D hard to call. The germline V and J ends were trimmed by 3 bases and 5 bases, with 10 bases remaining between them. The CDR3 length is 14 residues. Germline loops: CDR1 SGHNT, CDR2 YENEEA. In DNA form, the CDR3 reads TGTGCCAGCAGCTTCCGGGTAGGAACCGGGGAGCTGTTTTTT. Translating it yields CASSFRVGTGELFF. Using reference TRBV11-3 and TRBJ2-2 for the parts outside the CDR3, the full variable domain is EAGVVQSPRYKIIEKKQPVAFWCNPISGHNTLYWYLQNLGQGPELLIRYENEEAVDDSQLPKDRFSAERLKGVDSTLKIQPAELGDSAVYLCASSFRVGTGELFFGEGSRLTVL.

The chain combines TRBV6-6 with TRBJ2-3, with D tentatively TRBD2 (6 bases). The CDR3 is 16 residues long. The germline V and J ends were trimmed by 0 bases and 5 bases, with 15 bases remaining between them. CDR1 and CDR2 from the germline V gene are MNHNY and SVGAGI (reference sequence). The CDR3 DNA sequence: TGTGCCAGCAGTTACTCAAGACTACGGGGAGGAGATACGCAGTATTTT. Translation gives CASSYSRLRGGDTQYF.

The CDR3: CASSPDRGRSGELFF. The CDR3 region has the DNA TGTGCCAGCAGCCCCGACAGGGGGCGTAGCGGGGAGCTGTTTTTT. This rearrangement joins TRBV5-4 to TRBJ2-2; 10 positions match TRBD1. Germline assignment: CDR1 SGHNT and CDR2 YYREEE (reference sequence). The CDR3 loop spans 15 amino acids. The J segment lost 7 bases and the V segment lost 4 bases, leaving 7 bases of the junction unmatched.